The rows below give T cell receptor beta chains drawn from one sample of a study of cytomegalovirus exposure and HLA in healthy donors. TCRdb's table, derived via immunoSEQ multiplex PCR, lists solely in-frame clones and lacks some. The sample shows fewer than 200,000 clones, approximately 77% of them seen only once. The sequenced material came from PBMCs. These receptors all come from a man aged 18 to 29 in good health and CMV-seronegative. Each CDR3 is given with its conserved first and last residue.

V | CDR3
TRBV5-4 | CASSMAQGENTIYF
TRBV18 | CASSLELLRQGADTEAFF
TRBV28 | CATTALPGPRGKLFF
TRBV13 | CASSAPGQDNSYEQYF
TRBV5-1 | CASSFRDNRAGYTF
TRBV28 | CASSPEDHPDTF
TRBV7-7 | CASSVNLARGLETQYF
TRBV28 | CASRGRGTNEKLFF
TRBV10-3 | CATQSGGPSYNEQFF
TRBV30 | CAWRTQGDAEAFF
TRBV7-2 | CASSLSRSNEQFF
TRBV4-3 | CASSRQPSRPAVTGELFF
TRBV29-1 | CSTAHTNYGYTF
TRBV6-5 | CASSYSKDRGAYEQYF
TRBV27 | CASSLYGFQETQYF
TRBV7-9 | CASSTAGGTGELFF
TRBV7-6 | CASSLGATKETQYF
TRBV7-2 | CASSRTSGPNNNEQFF
TRBV6-5 | CASRALFLATYEQYF
TRBV30 | CAWSARTGAQYF
TRBV7-9 | CASSPPPRFGNTIYF
TRBV4-1 | CASSQKGDTYNEQFF
TRBV10-1 | CASSEASGVDTQYF
TRBV9 | CASSVSPGGSNEKLFF
TRBV18 | CASADFNTGELFF
TRBV7-8 | CASSPTGYEQYF
TRBV7-2 | CASSSSGAYEQYF
TRBV5-6 | CASSLASGTSTPGEQFF
TRBV5-1 | CASSLGDRDYETQYF
TRBV7-2 | CASSPRTSGYNEQFF
TRBV27 | CASSLLTGVLGTGELFF
TRBV5-3 | CARISRILGLDGNEQFF
TRBV19 | CASKIGTGIWNTEAFF
TRBV30 | CAWSPRDTQYF
TRBV29-1 | CSVRTGENQPQHF
TRBV28 | CASRPPGGMNTEAFF
TRBV5-1 | CASSLVTGGTNEKLFF
TRBV19 | CASSTGDRKAFF
TRBV2 | CASSEEGTGGFMRSPLHF
TRBV11-2 | CASSSRDSSSGNTIYF
TRBV7-2 | CASTLGAYGGNEQFF
TRBV6-1 | CASREGLAGQDEQYF
TRBV28 | CASSPSSSYEQYF
TRBV2 | CASMRLAGGNEQFF
TRBV7-8 | CASSQGTGYGYTF
TRBV4-1 | CASSQEEGSYNEQFF
TRBV12-5 | CASGLILRARVDTEAFF
TRBV18 | CASSPGTGTYNEQFF
TRBV19 | CASSPQVSSGNTIYF
TRBV7-2 | CASSPAGESTQYF
TRBV7-2 | CASSFRAGTSNTEAFF
TRBV5-6 | CASSLRGYVTYEQYF
TRBV5-1 | CASSLELAGPNYEQYF
TRBV4-1 | CASSPLAVPYNEQFF
TRBV27 | CASSLIGGMGGYTF
TRBV6-6 | CASRGRETLTDTQYF
TRBV9 | CASSVASRETQYF
TRBV4-3 | CASSQDRSTQYF
TRBV28 | CASSRREWGGNEKLFF